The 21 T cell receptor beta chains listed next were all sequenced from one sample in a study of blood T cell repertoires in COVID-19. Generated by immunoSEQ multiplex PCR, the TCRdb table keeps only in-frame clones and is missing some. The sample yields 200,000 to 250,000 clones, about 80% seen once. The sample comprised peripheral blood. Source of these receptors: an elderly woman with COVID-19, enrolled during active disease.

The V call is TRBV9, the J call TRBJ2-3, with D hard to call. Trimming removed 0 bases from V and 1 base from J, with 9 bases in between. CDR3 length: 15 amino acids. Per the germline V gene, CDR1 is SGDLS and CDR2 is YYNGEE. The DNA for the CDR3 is TGTGCCAGCAGCGTAGGCGTCTACCGCACAGATACGCAGTATTTT. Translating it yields CASSVGVYRTDTQYF.

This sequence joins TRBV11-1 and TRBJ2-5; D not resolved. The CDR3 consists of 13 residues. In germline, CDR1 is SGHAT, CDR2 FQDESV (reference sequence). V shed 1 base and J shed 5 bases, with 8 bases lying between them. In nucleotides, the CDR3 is TGTGCCAGCAGCTTAGGCTACGTGGAGACCCAGTACTTC. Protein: CASSLGYVETQYF.

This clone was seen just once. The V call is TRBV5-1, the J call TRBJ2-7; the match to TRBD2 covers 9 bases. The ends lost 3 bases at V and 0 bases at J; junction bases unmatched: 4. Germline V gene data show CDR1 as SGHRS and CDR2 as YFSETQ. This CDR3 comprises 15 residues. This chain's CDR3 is CASSYGLANSYEQYF. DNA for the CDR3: TGCGCCAGCAGCTATGGACTAGCGAACTCCTACGAGCAGTACTTC.

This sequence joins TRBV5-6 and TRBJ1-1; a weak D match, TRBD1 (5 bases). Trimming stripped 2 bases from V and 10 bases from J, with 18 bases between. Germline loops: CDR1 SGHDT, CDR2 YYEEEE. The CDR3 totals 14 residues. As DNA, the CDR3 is TGTGCCAGCAGCTTTAACAGGCCCCTATTCGGAGCTTTCTTT. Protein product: CASSFNRPLFGAFF.

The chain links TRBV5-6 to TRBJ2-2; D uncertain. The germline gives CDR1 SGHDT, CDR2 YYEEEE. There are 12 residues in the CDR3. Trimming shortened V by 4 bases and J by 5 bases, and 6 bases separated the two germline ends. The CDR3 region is CASSPVTGELFF. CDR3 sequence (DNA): TGTGCCAGCAGCCCTGTGACCGGGGAGCTGTTTTTT.

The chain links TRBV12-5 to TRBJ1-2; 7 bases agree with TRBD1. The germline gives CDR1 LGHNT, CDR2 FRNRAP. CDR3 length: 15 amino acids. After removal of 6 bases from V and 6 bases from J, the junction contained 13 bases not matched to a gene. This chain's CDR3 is CASGPPVDRVNGYTF. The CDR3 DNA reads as TGTGCTAGTGGACCCCCCGTTGACAGGGTGAATGGCTACACCTTC.

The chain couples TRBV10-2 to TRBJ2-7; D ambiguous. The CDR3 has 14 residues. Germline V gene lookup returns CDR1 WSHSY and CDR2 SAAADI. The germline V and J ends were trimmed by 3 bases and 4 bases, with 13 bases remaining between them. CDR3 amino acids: CASSDPSRPYEQYF. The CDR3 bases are TGCGCCAGCAGTGACCCGAGCCGCCCTTACGAGCAGTACTTC.

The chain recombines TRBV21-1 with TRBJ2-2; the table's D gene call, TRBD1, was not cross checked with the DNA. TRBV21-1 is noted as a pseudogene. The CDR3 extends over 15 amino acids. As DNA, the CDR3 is TGTGCCAGCAGCAAACTGCAGGGAATCACCGGGGAGCTGTTTTTT. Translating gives CASSKLQGITGELFF.

CDR3 protein: CASSMQGINQPQHF. The CDR3 DNA follows: TGTGCCAGTAGTATGCAGGGGATCAATCAGCCCCAGCATTTT. V usage is TRBV19 and J usage is TRBJ1-5, with a possible D match to TRBD1 (6 bases). CDR3 length: 14 amino acids. Per germline, CDR1 LNHDA and CDR2 SQIVND (reference sequence). V shed 3 bases and J shed 3 bases, with 9 bases lying between them.

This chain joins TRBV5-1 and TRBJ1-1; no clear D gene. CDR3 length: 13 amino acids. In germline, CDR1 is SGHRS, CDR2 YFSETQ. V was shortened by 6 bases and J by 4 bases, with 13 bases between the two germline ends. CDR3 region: CASTPLGGTEAFF. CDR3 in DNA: TGCGCCAGCACCCCGTTAGGAGGCACTGAAGCTTTCTTT. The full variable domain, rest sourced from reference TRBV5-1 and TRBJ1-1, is KAGVTQTPRYLIKTRGQQVTLSCSPISGHRSVSWYQQTPGQGLQFLFEYFSETQRNKGNFPGRFSGRQFSNSRSEMNVSTLELGDSALYLCASTPLGGTEAFFGQGTRLTVV.

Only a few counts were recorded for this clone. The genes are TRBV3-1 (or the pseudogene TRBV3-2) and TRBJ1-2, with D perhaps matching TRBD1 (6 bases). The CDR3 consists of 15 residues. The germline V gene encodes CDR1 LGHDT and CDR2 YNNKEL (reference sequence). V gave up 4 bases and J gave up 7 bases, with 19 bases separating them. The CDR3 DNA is TGTGCCAGCAGCCCAAGATCCGCAGGGGAGGGTGGCTACACCTTC. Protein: CASSPRSAGEGGYTF.

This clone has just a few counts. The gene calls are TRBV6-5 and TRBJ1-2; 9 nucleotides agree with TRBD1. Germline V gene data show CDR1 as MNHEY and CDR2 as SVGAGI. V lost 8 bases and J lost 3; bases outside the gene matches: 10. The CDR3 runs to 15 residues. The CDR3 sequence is CASGTSTGGYYGYTF. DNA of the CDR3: TGTGCCAGCGGAACCTCGACAGGGGGATACTATGGCTACACCTTC.

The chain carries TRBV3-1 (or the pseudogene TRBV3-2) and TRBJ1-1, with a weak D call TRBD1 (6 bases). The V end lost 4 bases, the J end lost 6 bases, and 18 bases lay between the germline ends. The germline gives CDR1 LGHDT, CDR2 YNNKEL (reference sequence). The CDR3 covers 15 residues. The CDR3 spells CASSPAAGGRAEAFF. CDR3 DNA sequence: TGTGCCAGCAGCCCCGCTGCGGGGGGCAGAGCTGAAGCTTTCTTT.

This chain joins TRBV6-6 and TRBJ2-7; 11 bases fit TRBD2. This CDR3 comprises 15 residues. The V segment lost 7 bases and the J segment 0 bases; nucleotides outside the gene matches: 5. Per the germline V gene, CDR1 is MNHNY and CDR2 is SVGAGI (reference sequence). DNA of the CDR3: TGTGCCAGCAACCAGGGACTAGCGGTCTCCTACGAGCAGTACTTC. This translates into CASNQGLAVSYEQYF.

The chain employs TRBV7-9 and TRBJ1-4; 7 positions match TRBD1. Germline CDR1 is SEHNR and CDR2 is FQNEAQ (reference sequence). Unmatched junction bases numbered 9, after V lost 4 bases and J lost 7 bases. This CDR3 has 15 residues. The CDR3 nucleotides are TGTGCCAGCAGCTCCCAGGGGGGAGGTGGTGAAAAACTGTTTTTT. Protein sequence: CASSSQGGGGEKLFF.

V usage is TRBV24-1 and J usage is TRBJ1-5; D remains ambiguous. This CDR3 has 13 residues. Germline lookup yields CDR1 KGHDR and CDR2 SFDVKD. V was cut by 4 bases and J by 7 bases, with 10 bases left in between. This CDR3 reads CATSEAREQPQHF. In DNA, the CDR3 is TGTGCCACCAGTGAGGCCCGGGAGCAGCCCCAGCATTTT.

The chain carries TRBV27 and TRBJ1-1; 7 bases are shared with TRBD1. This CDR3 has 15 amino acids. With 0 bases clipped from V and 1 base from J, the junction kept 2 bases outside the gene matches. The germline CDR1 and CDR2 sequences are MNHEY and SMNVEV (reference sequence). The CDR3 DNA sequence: TGTGCCAGCAGTTTATCTCCAGGGGGGAACACTGAAGCTTTCTTT. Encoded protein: CASSLSPGGNTEAFF.

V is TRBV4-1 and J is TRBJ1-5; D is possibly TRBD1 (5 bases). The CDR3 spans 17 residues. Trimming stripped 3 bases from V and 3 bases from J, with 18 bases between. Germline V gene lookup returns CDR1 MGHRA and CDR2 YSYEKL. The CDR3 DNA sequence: TGCGCCAGCAGCCAGGGGGGTTTTGGGCAGGTCAATCAGCCCCAGCATTTT. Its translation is CASSQGGFGQVNQPQHF.

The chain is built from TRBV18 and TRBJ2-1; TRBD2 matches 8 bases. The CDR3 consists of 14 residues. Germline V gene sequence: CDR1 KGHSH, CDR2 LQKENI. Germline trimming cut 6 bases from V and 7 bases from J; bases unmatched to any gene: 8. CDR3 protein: CASSTSGLVNEQFF. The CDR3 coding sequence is TGTGCCAGCTCGACCTCGGGACTAGTTAATGAGCAGTTCTTC. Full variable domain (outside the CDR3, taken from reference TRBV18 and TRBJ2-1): NAGVMQNPRHLVRRRGQEARLRCSPMKGHSHVYWYRQLPEEGLKFMVYLQKENIIDESGMPKERFSAEFPKEGPSILRIQQVVRGDSAAYFCASSTSGLVNEQFFGPGTRLTVL.

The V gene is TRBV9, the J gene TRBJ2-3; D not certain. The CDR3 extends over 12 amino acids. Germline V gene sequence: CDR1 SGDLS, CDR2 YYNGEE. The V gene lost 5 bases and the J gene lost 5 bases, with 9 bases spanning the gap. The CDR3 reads CASSPSLDTQYF. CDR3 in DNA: TGTGCCAGCAGTCCAAGCTTAGATACGCAGTATTTT.

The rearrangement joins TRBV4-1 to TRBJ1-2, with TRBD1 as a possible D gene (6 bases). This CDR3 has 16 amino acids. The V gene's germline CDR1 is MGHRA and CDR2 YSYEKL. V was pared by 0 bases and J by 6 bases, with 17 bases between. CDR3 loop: CASSQDGGGSINGYTF. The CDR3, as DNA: TGCGCCAGCAGCCAAGATGGTGGGGGCTCTATTAATGGCTACACCTTC.